This TCR beta chain was documented in a study of OX40 agonist ivuxolimab in advanced cancers. Findings and limits, study-wide: At 0.1 to 3.0 mg/kg, CD4+ and CD8+ blood T cells expanded clonally by week 6.

This clone was detected a few times. Its antigen is unknown. Libraries were prepared by immunoSEQ multiplex PCR; TCRdb keeps only in-frame clonotypes and omits some of them. This table has 45,000 to 60,000 clones, roughly 90% appearing once. This TCR was sampled from an adult with an advanced solid tumor such as melanoma, head and neck, liver or kidney cancer. The sample in question was CD4+ or CD8+ T cells sorted from blood, obtained in a trial of the OX40 agonist ivuxolimab.

CDR3 bases: TGTGCTAGTGGTTTGGGACTAGCGGCAATAGGATCCTACAATGAGCAGTTCTTC. This codes for CASGLGLAAIGSYNEQFF. The rearrangement uses TRBV12-5 and TRBJ2-1; TRBD2 aligns across 9 bases. This CDR3 comprises 18 residues. Looked up from germline, CDR1 is LGHNT and CDR2 is FRNRAP. The V gene end was trimmed by 1 base and the J gene end by 1 base; junction bases not matched to a gene: 8.